The clone carrying this TCR beta chain has just a few counts. The antigen is not known. CDR1 is SQVTM, CDR2 ANQGSEA, per germline. The CDR3 has 11 residues. V lost 3 bases to trimming and J lost 10 bases, with 11 bases between them. These data belong to a study of blood T cells in healthy people across ages. Whole-study findings and limits: Conclusively comparing naive with antigen-experienced cells was impossible with unsorted PBMCs.

Together with a sample-barcoded 5' primer, a J-beta primer mix was included in a second PCR lasting roughly 6 to 12 cycles. TCRdb processed the 5' RACE reads anew with MiXCR; each CDR3 protein has one entry. In the table there are around 900,000 distinct CDR3 sequences, just over 50% of which are singletons. PBMCs, at least 6.5 million per sample, were isolated. The rearrangement uses TRBV29-1 and TRBJ2-3; no clear D. The clonotype comes from a woman aged 55-70 years in good health. The sequenced sample consisted of blood. The CDR3 sequence is CSVDKTKAQYF. As DNA, the CDR3 is TGCAGCGTTGATAAAACAAAAGCGCAGTATTTT.